The sequence of this T cell receptor beta chain was determined in a study of T cells after posttransplantation cyclophosphamide. This CDR3 contains 11 residues. Germline-derived CDR1 and CDR2 are SGHTA and FQGTGA. The V and J ends lost 2 bases and 10 bases respectively, with 6 bases between them. Study-level findings and limits: TRB clonality was highly associated with recipient CMV seropositivity and reactivation.

TCRdb's table, derived via immunoSEQ multiplex PCR, lists solely in-frame clones and lacks some. The sample offers about 38,000 clones and no singletons, the top ten holding 5.5% to 7%. In this sample, this clone turned up many times. Its antigen remains unidentified. Sequencing used PBMCs. The TCR originated in a man aged 30-40 years in good health and a related stem cell transplant donor. This chain connects TRBV7-3 to TRBJ2-1, with unresolved D. CDR3 nucleotide sequence: TGTGCCAGCAGCTTAGAAGGGGAGCAGTTCTTC. Protein sequence: CASSLEGEQFF. The variable domain in full, with the rest retrieved from reference TRBV7-3 and TRBJ2-1, is GAGVSQTPSNKVTEKGKYVELRCDPISGHTALYWYRQSLGQGPEFLIYFQGTGAADDSGLPNDRFFAVRPEGSVSTLKIQRTERGDSAVYLCASSLEGEQFFGPGTRLTVL.